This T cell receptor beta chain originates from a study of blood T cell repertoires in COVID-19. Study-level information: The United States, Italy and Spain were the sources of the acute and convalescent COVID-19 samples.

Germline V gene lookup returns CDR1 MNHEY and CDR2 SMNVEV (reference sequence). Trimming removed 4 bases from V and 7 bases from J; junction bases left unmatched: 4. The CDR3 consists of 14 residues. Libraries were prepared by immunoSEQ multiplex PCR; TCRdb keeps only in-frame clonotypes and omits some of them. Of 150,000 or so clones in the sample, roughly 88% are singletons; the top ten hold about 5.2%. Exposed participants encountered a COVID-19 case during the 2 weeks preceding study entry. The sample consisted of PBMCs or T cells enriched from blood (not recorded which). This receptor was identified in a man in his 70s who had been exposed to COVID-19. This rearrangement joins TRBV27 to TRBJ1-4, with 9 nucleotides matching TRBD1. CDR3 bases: TGTGCCAGCAGTTCCGGGACAGGGATTGAAAAACTGTTTTTT. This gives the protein CASSSGTGIEKLFF.